This T cell receptor (beta chain) was identified during a study of siplizumab effects on memory and regulatory T cells. Study-wide findings and caveats: Sequences below about 10^-5 frequency were poorly captured, limiting mapping of alloreactive clones. There was no confirmation of the suppressive function of proliferating Tregs from siplizumab cultures. Alloreactive sequences tracing back to unstimulated CD4+ memory cells were significantly reduced by siplizumab.

As to this clone: Its antigen is not identified.

Germline values: CDR1 SGHTA, CDR2 FQGNSA. Trimming left V 5 bases short and J 1 base short, with 14 bases between. This CDR3 comprises 15 residues. The data were produced by immunoSEQ multiplex PCR, yet TCRdb's version contains in-frame clones alone and is incomplete. The sample lists over 85,000 clones, approximately 93% occurring once. V is TRBV7-2 and J is TRBJ2-5; D may be TRBD1 (6 bases). The clonotype originates from a human donor in good health. Sequenced sample: CD8+ T cells sorted from blood. This chain's CDR3 is CASSRNMGAQETQYF. The CDR3 DNA is TGTGCCAGCAGCCGAAACATGGGGGCCCAAGAGACCCAGTACTTC.